This T cell receptor (beta chain) was found in a study of blood T cell repertoires in COVID-19. Whole-study context: T cells, B-cell-depleted T cells, or PBMCs supplied cDNA or gDNA.

Germline V gene data show CDR1 as MDHEN and CDR2 as SYDVKM. The CDR3 sequence is 13 residues long. V lost 6 bases and J lost 3, with 11 bases in between. Measured with immunoSEQ multiplex PCR; TCRdb has only the in-frame clones, and not every one. The repertoire has about 180,000 clones, roughly 86% of them found once; the top ten carry over 7.5%. Ages ranged from about 18 to 90 years, with residence in about two dozen US areas. The TCR was taken from a woman in her 30s who had recovered from COVID-19. What was sequenced was PBMCs or T cells enriched from blood (not recorded which). The genes are TRBV28 and TRBJ1-1, with D uncertain. The chain's CDR3 is CASRIPADTEAFF. DNA for the CDR3: TGTGCCAGCAGGATCCCAGCGGACACTGAAGCTTTCTTT.